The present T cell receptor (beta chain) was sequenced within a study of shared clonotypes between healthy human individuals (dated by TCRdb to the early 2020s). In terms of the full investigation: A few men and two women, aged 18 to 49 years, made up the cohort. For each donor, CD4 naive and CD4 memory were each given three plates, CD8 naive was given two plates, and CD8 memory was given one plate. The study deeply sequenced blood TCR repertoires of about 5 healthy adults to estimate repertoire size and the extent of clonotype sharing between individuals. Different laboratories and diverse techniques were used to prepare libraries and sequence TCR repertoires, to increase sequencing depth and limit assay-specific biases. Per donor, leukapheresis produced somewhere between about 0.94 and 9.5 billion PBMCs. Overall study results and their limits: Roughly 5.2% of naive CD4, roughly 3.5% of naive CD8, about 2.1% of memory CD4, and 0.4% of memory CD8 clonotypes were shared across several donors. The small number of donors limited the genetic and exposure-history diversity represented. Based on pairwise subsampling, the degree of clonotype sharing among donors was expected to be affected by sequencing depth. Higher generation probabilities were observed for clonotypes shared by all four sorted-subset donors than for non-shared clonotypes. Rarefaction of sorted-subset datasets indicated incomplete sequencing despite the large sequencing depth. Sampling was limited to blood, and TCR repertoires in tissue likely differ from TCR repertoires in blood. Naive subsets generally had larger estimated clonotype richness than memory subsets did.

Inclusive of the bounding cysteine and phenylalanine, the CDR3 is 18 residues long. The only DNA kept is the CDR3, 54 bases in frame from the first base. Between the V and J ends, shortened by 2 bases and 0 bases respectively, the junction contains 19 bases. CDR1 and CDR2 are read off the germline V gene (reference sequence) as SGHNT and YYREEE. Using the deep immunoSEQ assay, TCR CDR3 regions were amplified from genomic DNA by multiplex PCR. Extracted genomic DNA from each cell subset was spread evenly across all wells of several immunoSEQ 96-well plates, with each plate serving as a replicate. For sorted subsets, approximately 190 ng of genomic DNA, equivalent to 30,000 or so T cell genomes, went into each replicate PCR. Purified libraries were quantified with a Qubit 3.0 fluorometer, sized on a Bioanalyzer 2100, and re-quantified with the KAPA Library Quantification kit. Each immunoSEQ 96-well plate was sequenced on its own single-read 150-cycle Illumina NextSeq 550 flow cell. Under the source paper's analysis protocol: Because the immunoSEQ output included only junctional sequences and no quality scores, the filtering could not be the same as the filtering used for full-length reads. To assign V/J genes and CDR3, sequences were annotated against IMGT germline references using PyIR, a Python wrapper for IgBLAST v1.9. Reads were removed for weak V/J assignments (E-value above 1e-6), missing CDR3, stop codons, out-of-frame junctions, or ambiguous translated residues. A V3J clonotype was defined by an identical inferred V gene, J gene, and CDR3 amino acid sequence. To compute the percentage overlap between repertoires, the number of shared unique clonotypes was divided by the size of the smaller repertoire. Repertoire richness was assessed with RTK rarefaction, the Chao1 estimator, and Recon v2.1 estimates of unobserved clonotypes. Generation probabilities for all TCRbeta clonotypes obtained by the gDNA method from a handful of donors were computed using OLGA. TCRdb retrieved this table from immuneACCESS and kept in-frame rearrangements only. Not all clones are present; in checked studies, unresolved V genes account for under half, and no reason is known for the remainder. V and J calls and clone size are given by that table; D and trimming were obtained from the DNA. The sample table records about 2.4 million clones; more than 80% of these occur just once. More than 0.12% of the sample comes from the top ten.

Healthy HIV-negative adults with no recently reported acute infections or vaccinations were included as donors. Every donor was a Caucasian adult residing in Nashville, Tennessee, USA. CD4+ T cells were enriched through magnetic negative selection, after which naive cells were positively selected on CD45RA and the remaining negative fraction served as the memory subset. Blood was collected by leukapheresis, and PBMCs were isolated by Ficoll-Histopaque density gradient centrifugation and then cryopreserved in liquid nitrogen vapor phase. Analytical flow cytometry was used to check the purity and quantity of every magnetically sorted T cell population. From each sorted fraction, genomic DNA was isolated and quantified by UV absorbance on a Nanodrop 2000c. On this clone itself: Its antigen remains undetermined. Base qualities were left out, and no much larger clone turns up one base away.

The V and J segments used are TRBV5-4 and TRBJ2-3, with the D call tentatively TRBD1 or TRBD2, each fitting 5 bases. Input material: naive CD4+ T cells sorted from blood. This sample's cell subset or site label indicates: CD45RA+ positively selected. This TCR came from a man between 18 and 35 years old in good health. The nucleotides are TGTGCCAGCAGCTTTGGGGGTCCGCCAGGCTCTAGCACAGATACGCAGTATTTT. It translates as CASSFGGPPGSSTDTQYF.